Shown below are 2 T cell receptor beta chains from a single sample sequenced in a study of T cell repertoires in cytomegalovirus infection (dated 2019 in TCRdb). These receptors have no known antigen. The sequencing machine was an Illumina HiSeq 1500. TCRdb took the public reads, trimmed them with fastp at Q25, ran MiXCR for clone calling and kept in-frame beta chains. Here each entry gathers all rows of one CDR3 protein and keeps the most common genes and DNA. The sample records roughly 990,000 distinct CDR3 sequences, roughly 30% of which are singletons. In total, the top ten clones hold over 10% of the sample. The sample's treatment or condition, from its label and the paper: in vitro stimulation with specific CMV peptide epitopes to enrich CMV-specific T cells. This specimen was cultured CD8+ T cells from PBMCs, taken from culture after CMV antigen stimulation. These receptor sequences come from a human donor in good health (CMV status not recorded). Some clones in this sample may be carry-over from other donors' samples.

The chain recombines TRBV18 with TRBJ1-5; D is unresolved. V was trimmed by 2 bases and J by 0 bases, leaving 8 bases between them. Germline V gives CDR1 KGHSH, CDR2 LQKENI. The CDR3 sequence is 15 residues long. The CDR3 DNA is TGTGCCAGCTCACCAGAACTCCATAGCAATCAGCCCCAGCATTTT. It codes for CASSPELHSNQPQHF.

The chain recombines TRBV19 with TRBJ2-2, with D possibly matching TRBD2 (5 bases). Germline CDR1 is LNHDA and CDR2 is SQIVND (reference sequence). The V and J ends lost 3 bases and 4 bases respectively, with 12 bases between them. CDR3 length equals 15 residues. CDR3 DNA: TGTGCCAGTAGTATTTTTCGGGGTGGCACCGGGGAGCTGTTTTTT. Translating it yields CASSIFRGGTGELFF.